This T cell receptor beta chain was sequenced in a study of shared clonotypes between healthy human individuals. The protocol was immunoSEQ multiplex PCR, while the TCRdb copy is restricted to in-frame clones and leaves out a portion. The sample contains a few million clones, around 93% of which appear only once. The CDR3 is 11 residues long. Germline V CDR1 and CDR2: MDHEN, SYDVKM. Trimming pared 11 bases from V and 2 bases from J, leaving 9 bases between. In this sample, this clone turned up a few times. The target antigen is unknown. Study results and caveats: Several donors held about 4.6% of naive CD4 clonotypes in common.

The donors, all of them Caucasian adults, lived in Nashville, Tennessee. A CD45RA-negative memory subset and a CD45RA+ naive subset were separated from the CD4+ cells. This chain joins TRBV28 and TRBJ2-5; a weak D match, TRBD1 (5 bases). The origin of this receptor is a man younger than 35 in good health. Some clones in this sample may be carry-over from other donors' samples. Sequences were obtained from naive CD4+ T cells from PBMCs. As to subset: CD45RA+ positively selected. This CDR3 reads CAVQGQETQYF. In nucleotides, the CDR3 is TGTGCCGTGCAGGGACAAGAGACCCAGTACTTC.